Below are 23 T cell receptor beta chains sequenced from a single sample in a study of PD-L1 blockade in urothelial cancer. Profiled with immunoSEQ multiplex PCR; TCRdb holds only in-frame clones, not every one. The table lists some 67,000 clones, about 89% of them singletons. The sample in question was PBMCs, obtained around atezolizumab (anti-PD-L1) treatment. The origin of the receptors is a man in his 60s with urothelial cancer.

J is TRBJ1-4 and V is TRBV25-1; a possible D gene is TRBD1 (5 bases). CDR1 is MGHDK, CDR2 SYGVNS, per germline. V was trimmed by 8 bases and J by 4 bases, leaving 11 bases between them. This CDR3 comprises 13 residues. The CDR3 sequence is CASGGLLNEKLFF. The CDR3 nucleotides read TGTGCCAGCGGGGGACTGCTTAATGAAAAACTGTTTTTT. Full variable domain (outside the CDR3, taken from reference TRBV25-1 and TRBJ1-4): EADIYQTPRYLVIGTGKKITLECSQTMGHDKMYWYQQDPGMELHLIHYSYGVNSTEKGDLSSESTVSRIRTEHFPLTLESARPSHTSQYLCASGGLLNEKLFFGSGTQLSVL.

The chain combines TRBV11-2 with TRBJ1-1; D unresolved. V was pared by 0 bases and J by 5 bases, with 10 bases between. Germline V gives CDR1 SGHAT, CDR2 FQNNGV. CDR3 length: 14 amino acids. CDR3 bases: TGTGCCAGCAGCTTAGATGGGTTCAGGACTGAAGCTTTCTTT. This translates into CASSLDGFRTEAFF. Based on the CDR3 plus reference TRBV11-2 and TRBJ1-1, the full variable domain is EAGVAQSPRYKIIEKRQSVAFWCNPISGHATLYWYQQILGQGPKLLIQFQNNGVVDDSQLPKDRFSAERLKGVDSTLKIQPAKLEDSAVYLCASSLDGFRTEAFFGQGTRLTVV.

The rearrangement uses TRBV7-6 and TRBJ1-1, with 7 bases identical to TRBD1. The CDR3 totals 16 residues. V lost 3 bases and J lost 3; bases outside the gene matches: 10. Germline V gene sequence: CDR1 SGHVS, CDR2 FNYEAQ. The CDR3 loop reads CASSLEKQGRYTEAFF. The DNA for the CDR3 is TGTGCCAGCAGCTTGGAGAAACAGGGGAGGTACACTGAAGCTTTCTTT.

This rearrangement joins TRBV11-3 to TRBJ2-1; D possibly corresponds to TRBD2 (6 bases). V lost 3 bases to trimming and J lost 2 bases, with 11 bases between them. The V gene's germline CDR1 is SGHNT and CDR2 YENEEA. This CDR3 is built from 15 residues. CDR3 sequence (DNA): TGTGCCAGCAGCTTCGGGACTGGGACCTACAATGAGCAGTTCTTC. Translated, it gives CASSFGTGTYNEQFF.

This chain joins TRBV10-3 and TRBJ2-7; 13 bases fit TRBD2. CDR1 is ENHRY and CDR2 is SYGVKD in the germline V gene. V gave up 6 bases and J gave up 2 bases; unmatched junction bases: 1. This CDR3 is 14 amino acids long. The CDR3 bases are TGTGCCATCAGGGGGACTAGCGGGGCCTACGAGCAGTACTTC. This codes for CAIRGTSGAYEQYF.

The chain carries TRBV4-3 and TRBJ2-1; 9 bases align to TRBD2. The CDR3 runs to 18 residues. J lost 8 bases, V lost 0 bases, and 14 bases had no gene match. CDR1 LGHNA and CDR2 YSLEER come from the germline V gene. The CDR3 DNA is TGCGCCAGCAGCCAAGATGTCCCCCTTGGCGGGAGGGTCTATGAGCAGTTCTTC. Amino acids: CASSQDVPLGGRVYEQFF.

This CDR3 reads CASSLGSSSYSYNEQFF. CDR3 in DNA: TGTGCCAGCAGCTTAGGGTCGTCTTCCTACTCCTACAATGAGCAGTTCTTC. This chain joins TRBV11-2 and TRBJ2-1, with D hard to call. The CDR3 runs 17 residues. Between the trimmed V and J ends, which lost 1 base and 0 bases, there was a span of 13 bases. Per the germline V gene, CDR1 is SGHAT and CDR2 is FQNNGV.

The chain carries TRBV4-1 and TRBJ2-2; the D gene is possibly TRBD1 (5 bases). The CDR3 has 16 residues. Germline assignment: CDR1 MGHRA and CDR2 YSYEKL. V was clipped by 0 bases and J by 3 bases, with 11 bases between them. The CDR3: CASSQEILGDTGELFF. The CDR3 DNA is TGCGCCAGCAGCCAAGAGATATTAGGGGACACCGGGGAGCTGTTTTTT.

J is TRBJ1-1 and V is TRBV2; a weak D match, TRBD1 (6 bases). Germline V gives CDR1 SNHLY, CDR2 FYNNEI. The CDR3 runs 14 residues. V lost 4 bases and J 5 bases, leaving 14 bases between the germline ends. CDR3 coding DNA: TGTGCCAGCAGTGTACAGGGTAGGACTACTGAAGCTTTCTTT. Amino acids: CASSVQGRTTEAFF.

J is TRBJ2-2 and V is TRBV20-1; D is possibly TRBD2 (6 bases). The CDR3 length is 11 residues. Germline CDR1 is DFQATT and CDR2 is SNEGSKA (reference sequence). Trimming shortened V by 6 bases and J by 15 bases, and 17 bases separated the two germline ends. DNA for the CDR3: TGCAGTGCGGAACGGGCAGGAGGGTTGTTTTTT. It specifies CSAERAGGLFF.

The CDR3 is CASSRADRIYNEQFF. DNA of the CDR3: TGTGCCAGCAGTAGAGCAGACAGAATCTACAATGAGCAGTTCTTC. The V gene is TRBV6-5, the J gene TRBJ2-1; tentative D call: TRBD1 (5 bases). The CDR3 spans 15 residues. Looked up from germline, CDR1 is MNHEY and CDR2 is SVGAGI. The germline V and J ends were trimmed by 5 bases and 3 bases, with 14 bases remaining between them.

The rearrangement joins TRBV6-5 to TRBJ2-3; 10 nucleotides align to TRBD2. The CDR3 is 13 amino acids. V dropped 4 bases and J dropped 8; count of bases not matched to a gene: 3. Germline-derived CDR1 and CDR2 are MNHEY and SVGAGI. CDR3 residues: CASSSSGGGTQYF. The CDR3 coding sequence is TGTGCCAGCAGTTCTAGCGGGGGCGGTACGCAGTATTTT.

The chain uses TRBV2 and TRBJ1-6, with 7 bases fitting TRBD1. V shed 3 bases and J 9 bases; nucleotides not matched to a gene: 8. The germline V gene has CDR1 SNHLY and CDR2 FYNNEI. The CDR3 has 15 residues. The CDR3 sequence is CASSDEGASGSPLHF. CDR3 coding DNA: TGTGCCAGCAGTGACGAGGGGGCTTCGGGTTCACCCCTCCACTTT. Based on the CDR3 plus reference TRBV2 and TRBJ1-6, the full variable domain is EPEVTQTPSHQVTQMGQEVILRCVPISNHLYFYWYRQILGQKVEFLVSFYNNEISEKSEIFDDQFSVERPDGSNFTLKIRSTKLEDSAMYFCASSDEGASGSPLHFGNGTRLTVT.

The V and J genes are TRBV2 and TRBJ1-2; D not resolved. Germline V gene data show CDR1 as SNHLY and CDR2 as FYNNEI. V was shortened by 7 bases and J by 4 bases, with 13 bases between the two germline ends. This CDR3 comprises 13 residues. DNA of the CDR3: TGTGCCAGCACCCCGACCGGGAGCTATGGCTACACCTTC. This sequence encodes CASTPTGSYGYTF.

This chain connects TRBV6-5 to TRBJ2-5; tentative D call: TRBD1 (5 bases). Germline assignment: CDR1 MNHEY and CDR2 SVGAGI. The V gene lost 5 bases and the J gene lost 5 bases, with 15 bases spanning the gap. This CDR3 is built from 14 residues. DNA for the CDR3: TGTGCCAGCAGTCCCCCCTTAGGGGTGGAGACCCAGTACTTC. Protein product: CASSPPLGVETQYF.

The gene calls are TRBV7-9 and TRBJ2-4, with a weak D call TRBD1 (6 bases). Germline lookup yields CDR1 SEHNR and CDR2 FQNEAQ (reference sequence). V was clipped by 2 bases and J by 8 bases, with 13 bases between them. The CDR3 is 14 amino acids. The CDR3 is CASSLRDIIDIQYF. The CDR3 nucleotides are TGTGCCAGCAGCTTACGGGACATCATAGACATTCAGTACTTC. The full variable domain, its missing parts supplied by reference TRBV7-9 and TRBJ2-4, is DTGVSQNPRHKITKRGQNVTFRCDPISEHNRLYWYRQTLGQGPEFLTYFQNEAQLEKSRLLSDRFSAERPKGSFSTLEIQRTEQGDSAMYLCASSLRDIIDIQYFGAGTRLSVL.

J is TRBJ2-7 and V is TRBV28, with a possible D match to TRBD2 (8 bases). Germline loops: CDR1 MDHEN, CDR2 SYDVKM. CDR3 length equals 15 residues. Trimming shortened V by 7 bases and J by 2 bases, and 18 bases separated the two germline ends. The CDR3: CASTRGGTDPYEQYF. In nucleotides, the CDR3 is TGTGCCAGCACCCGGGGGGGGACAGATCCCTACGAGCAGTACTTC.

The genes are TRBV18 and TRBJ1-3, with a tentative D call TRBD1 (6 bases). The V gene lost 3 bases and the J gene lost 4 bases, with 13 bases spanning the gap. The CDR3 runs to 15 residues. Germline CDR1 reads KGHSH; CDR2 reads LQKENI. The CDR3 here is CASSPNTGSGNTIYF. In nucleotides, the CDR3 is TGTGCCAGCTCACCTAATACAGGGTCAGGAAACACCATATATTTT.

The chain carries TRBV6-4 and TRBJ2-3; 12 bases fit TRBD2. With V trimmed by 7 bases and J by 7 bases, 6 bases remained unmatched. CDR3 length: 14 amino acids. The germline CDR1 and CDR2 sequences are MRHNA and SNTAGT. The CDR3 reads CASKPSGGANTQYF. As DNA, the CDR3 is TGTGCCAGCAAGCCTAGCGGGGGGGCGAATACGCAGTATTTT.

This chain links TRBV5-1 with TRBJ2-1, with 8 bases matching TRBD2. The V segment lost 4 bases and the J segment 8 bases; nucleotides outside the gene matches: 14. The CDR3 loop spans 16 amino acids. The V gene's germline CDR1 is SGHRS and CDR2 YFSETQ. The CDR3: CASSRFSAGVKDEQFF. The CDR3 DNA reads TGCGCCAGCAGCCGGTTTTCAGCGGGAGTAAAAGATGAGCAGTTCTTC.

The rearrangement links TRBV28 to TRBJ2-1; D is unclear. This CDR3 is built from 15 residues. V gave up 2 bases and J gave up 8 bases, with 16 bases separating them. Germline V gene data show CDR1 as MDHEN and CDR2 as SYDVKM. The DNA for the CDR3 is TGTGCCAGCAGTTTAGAACATGCCAGCGCCCATGAGCAGTTCTTC. It yields the protein CASSLEHASAHEQFF. Full variable domain (missing parts from reference TRBV28 and TRBJ2-1): DVKVTQSSRYLVKRTGEKVFLECVQDMDHENMFWYRQDPGLGLRLIYFSYDVKMKEKGDIPEGYSVSREKKERFSLILESASTNQTSMYLCASSLEHASAHEQFFGPGTRLTVL.

The chain has TRBV15 and TRBJ1-1; 7 bases agree with TRBD1. CDR3 length: 15 amino acids. The germline V gene has CDR1 LNHNV and CDR2 YYDKDF (reference sequence). The V segment lost 0 bases and the J segment 6 bases; nucleotides outside the gene matches: 7. CDR3 protein: CATSRDLRDRSEAFF. Written as DNA, the CDR3 is TGTGCCACCAGCAGAGATCTCCGGGACAGATCTGAAGCTTTCTTT.

The rearrangement uses TRBV27 and TRBJ1-4; 7 bases map to TRBD1. J was trimmed by 7 bases and V by 5 bases; bases with no gene match: 4. In germline, CDR1 is MNHEY, CDR2 SMNVEV (reference sequence). CDR3 length: 13 amino acids. As DNA, the CDR3 is TGTGCCAGCAGTACTTGGACAGGTGAAAAACTGTTTTTT. It specifies CASSTWTGEKLFF.